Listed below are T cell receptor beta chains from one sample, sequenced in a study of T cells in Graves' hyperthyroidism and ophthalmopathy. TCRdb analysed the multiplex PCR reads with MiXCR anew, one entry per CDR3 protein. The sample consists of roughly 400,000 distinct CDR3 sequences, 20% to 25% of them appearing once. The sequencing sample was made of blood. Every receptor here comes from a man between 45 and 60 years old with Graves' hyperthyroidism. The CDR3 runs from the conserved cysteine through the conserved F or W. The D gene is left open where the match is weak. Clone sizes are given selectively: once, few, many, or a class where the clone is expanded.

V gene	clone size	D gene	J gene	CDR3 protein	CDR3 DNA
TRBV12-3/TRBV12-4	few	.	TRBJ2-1	CASSLYVRPDEQFF	TGTGCCAGCAGTTTGTATGTGAGGCCCGATGAGCAGTTCTTC
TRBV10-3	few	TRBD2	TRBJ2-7	CAIGAGGPFEQYF	TGTGCCATCGGGGCGGGAGGGCCGTTCGAGCAGTACTTC
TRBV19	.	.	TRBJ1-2	CASSNPRGSYGYTF	TGTGCCAGTAGTAACCCCCGGGGGTCCTATGGCTACACCTTC
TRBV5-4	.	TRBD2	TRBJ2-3	CASSPAGGLPTDTQYF	TGTGCCAGCAGCCCCGCGGGGGGCCTTCCCACAGATACGCAGTATTTT
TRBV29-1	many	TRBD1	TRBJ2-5	CSVVLPGQALRGTQYF	TGCAGCGTCGTTTTACCGGGACAGGCCCTCCGTGGGACCCAGTACTTC
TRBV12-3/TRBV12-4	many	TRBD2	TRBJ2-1	CASSLSASGRLNEQFF	TGTGCCAGCAGCCTCTCGGCTAGCGGGAGGCTAAATGAGCAGTTCTTC
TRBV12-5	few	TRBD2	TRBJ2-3	CASGLVLPGTRRTDTQYF	TGTGCTAGTGGTTTGGTACTTCCCGGGACTAGGAGGACAGATACGCAGTATTTT
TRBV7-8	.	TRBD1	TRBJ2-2	CASSFSGTDTGELFF	TGTGCCAGCAGCTTCTCCGGGACAGACACCGGGGAGCTGTTTTTT
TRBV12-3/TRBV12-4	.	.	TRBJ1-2	CASSDNRDTGGYTF	TGTGCCAGCAGCGATAACCGGGACACTGGAGGCTACACCTTC
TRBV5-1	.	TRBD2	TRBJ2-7	CASGQLANSYEQYF	TGCGCCAGCGGGCAACTAGCGAACTCCTACGAGCAGTACTTC
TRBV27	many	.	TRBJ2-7	CASSYEHTYEQYF	TGTGCCAGCAGTTACGAGCATACCTACGAGCAGTACTTC
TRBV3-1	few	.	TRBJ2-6	CASSQDQLGISGANVLTF	TGTGCCAGCAGCCAAGATCAGTTGGGGATCTCTGGGGCCAACGTCCTGACTTTC
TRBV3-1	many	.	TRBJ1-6	CASSQGIGSPLHF	TGTGCCAGCAGCCAAGGAATAGGTTCACCCCTCCACTTT
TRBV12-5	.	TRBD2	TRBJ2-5	CASGFIGLAGQETQYF	TGTGCTAGTGGTTTCATCGGACTAGCGGGGCAAGAGACCCAGTACTTC
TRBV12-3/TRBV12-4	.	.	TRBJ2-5	CASSYSGQETQYF	TGTGCCAGCAGTTATTCAGGGCAAGAGACCCAGTACTTC
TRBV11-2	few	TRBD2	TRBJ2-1	CASSLRLAGVRDNEQFF	TGTGCCAGCAGCTTACGACTAGCGGGAGTGAGGGACAATGAGCAGTTCTTC
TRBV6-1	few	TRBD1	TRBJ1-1	CASSPPNRGLYTEAFF	TGTGCCAGCAGCCCCCCAAACAGGGGACTCTACACTGAAGCTTTCTTT
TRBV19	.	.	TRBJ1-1	CASSIRQNTEAFF	TGTGCCAGTAGTATAAGACAGAACACTGAAGCTTTCTTT
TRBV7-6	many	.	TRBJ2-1	CASSLEGDEQFF	TGTGCCAGCAGCTTAGAGGGCGATGAGCAGTTCTTC
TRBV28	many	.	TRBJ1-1	CASSFSGGGTEAFF	TGTGCCAGCAGTTTTTCTGGGGGTGGCACTGAAGCTTTCTTT
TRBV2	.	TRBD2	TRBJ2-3	CASRLASGRRSSYTDTQYF	TGTGCCAGCAGACTCGCTAGCGGGAGGCGATCGAGTTACACAGATACGCAGTATTTT
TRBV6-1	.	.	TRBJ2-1	CASSDQGHTSKQFF	TGTGCCAGCAGTGATCAGGGACATACTAGTAAGCAGTTCTTC
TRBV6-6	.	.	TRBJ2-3	CASSYSIGRTDTQYF	TGTGCCAGCAGTTACTCGATCGGACGCACAGATACGCAGTATTTT
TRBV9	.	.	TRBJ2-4	CASSVSGQGTNIQYF	TGTGCCAGCAGCGTTTCGGGTCAGGGTACAAACATTCAGTACTTC
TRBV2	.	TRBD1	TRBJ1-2	CASRGQTHYGYTF	TGTGCCAGCAGGGGACAGACGCACTATGGCTACACCTTC
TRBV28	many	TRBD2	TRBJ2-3	CASSLAGGPLRADTQYF	TGTGCCAGCAGTCTAGCGGGAGGGCCTCTCCGTGCAGATACGCAGTATTTT
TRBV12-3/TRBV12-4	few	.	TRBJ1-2	CASSLHPGSNYGYTF	TGTGCCAGCAGCCTACATCCCGGGAGTAACTATGGCTACACCTTC
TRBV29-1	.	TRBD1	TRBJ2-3	CSVRDRGSDTQYF	TGCAGCGTCCGGGACAGGGGTTCCGATACGCAGTATTTT
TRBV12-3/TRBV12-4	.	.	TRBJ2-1	CASSFASLTSYNEQFF	TGTGCCAGCAGTTTCGCTAGTCTAACTTCCTACAATGAGCAGTTCTTC
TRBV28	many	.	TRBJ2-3	CASSLITRGGTDTQYF	TGTGCCAGCAGTTTGATCACCAGGGGTGGCACAGATACGCAGTATTTT
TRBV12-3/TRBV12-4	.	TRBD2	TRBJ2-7	CASSLSGLAGVSEQYF	TGTGCCAGCAGTTTAAGCGGGCTAGCGGGAGTCTCCGAGCAGTACTTC
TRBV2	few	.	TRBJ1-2	CASSDRGFGDGYTF	TGTGCCAGCAGTGACAGGGGATTTGGAGATGGCTACACCTTC
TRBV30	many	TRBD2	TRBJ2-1	CAWRRREGLYNEQFF	TGTGCCTGGAGAAGGCGGGAGGGCCTGTACAATGAGCAGTTCTTC
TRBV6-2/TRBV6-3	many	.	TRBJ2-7	CASSSGQPSYEQYF	TGTGCCAGCAGTTCGGGACAACCTTCCTACGAGCAGTACTTC